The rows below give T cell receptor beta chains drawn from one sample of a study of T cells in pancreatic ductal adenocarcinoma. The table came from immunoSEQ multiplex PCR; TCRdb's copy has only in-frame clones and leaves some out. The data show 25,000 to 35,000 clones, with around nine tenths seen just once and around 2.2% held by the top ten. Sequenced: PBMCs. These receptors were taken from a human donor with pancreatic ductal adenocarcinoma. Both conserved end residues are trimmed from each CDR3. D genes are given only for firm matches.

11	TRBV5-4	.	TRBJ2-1	ASSLLAMNEQF
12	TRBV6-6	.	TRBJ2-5	ASSYSNREETQY
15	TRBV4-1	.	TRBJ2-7	ASSQALAAPNDYEQY
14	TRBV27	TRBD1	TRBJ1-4	ASSREYPTGREKLF
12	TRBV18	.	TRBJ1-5	ASSQSGSNQPQH
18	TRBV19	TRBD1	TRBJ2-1	ASSIFSRDRRLRSYNEQF
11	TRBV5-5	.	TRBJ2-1	ASSLDSYNEQF
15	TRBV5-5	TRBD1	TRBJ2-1	ASSGMTGTGFYNEQF
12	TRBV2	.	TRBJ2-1	ASTPTRWGGEQF
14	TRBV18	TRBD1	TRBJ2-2	ASSDPGQTNTGELF
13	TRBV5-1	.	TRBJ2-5	ALHLQAARLKTQY
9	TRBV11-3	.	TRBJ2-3	ASGTTDTQY
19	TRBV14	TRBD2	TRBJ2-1	ASSHLTGTSGSLSSYNEQF
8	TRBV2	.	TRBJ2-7	ASRSAEQY
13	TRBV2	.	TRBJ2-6	ASSSRHSGANVLT
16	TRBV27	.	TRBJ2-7	ASSLRDSPGGRGYEQY
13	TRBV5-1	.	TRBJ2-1	ASSSRDPAYNEQF
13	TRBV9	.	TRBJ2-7	ASSGGANTIYEQY
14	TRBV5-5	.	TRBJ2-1	ASSLGTNPSYNEQF
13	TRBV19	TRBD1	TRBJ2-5	ASSIRTGVVETQY
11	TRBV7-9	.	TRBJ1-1	ASKDTGNTEAF
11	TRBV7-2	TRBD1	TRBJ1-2	ASRVQGLGGYT
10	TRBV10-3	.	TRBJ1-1	AISDSLTEAF
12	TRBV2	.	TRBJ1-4	ASSVLRRVEKLF
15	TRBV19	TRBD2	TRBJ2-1	ASSIGSGRTVFNEQF
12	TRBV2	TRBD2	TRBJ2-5	ATGGLAGVETQY
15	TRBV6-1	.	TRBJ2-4	ASSGGYTKEAKNIQY
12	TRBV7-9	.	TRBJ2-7	ASSLGRVSYEQY
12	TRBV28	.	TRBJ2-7	ASSLTAGNYEQY
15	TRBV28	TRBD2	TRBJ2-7	ASSLWGVTGGIYEQY
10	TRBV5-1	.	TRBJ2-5	ASSPTGETQY
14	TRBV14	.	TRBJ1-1	ASSYTLQGESTEAF
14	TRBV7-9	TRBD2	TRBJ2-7	ASSSLGLPSSYEQY
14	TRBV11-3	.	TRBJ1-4	ASSPGSNPGGEKLF
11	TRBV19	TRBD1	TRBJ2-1	ASRGDRGPREF
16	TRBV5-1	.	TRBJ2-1	ASSLFPNQYTASNEQF
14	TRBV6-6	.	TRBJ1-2	ASSYQRQGQRGGYT
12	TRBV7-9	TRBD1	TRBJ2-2	ASSRQGNTGELF
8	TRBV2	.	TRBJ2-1	ASRLVRPF
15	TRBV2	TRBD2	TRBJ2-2	ASSGLAGGLIAGELF
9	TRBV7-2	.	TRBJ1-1	ASSLALVAF
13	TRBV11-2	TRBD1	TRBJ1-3	ASSLGQYSGNTIY
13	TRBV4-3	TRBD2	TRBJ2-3	ASSQGKRETDTQY
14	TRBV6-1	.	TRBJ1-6	ASSGGGASYNSPLH
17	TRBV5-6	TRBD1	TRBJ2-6	ASSTWTGGVSSGANVLT
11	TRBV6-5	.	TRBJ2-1	ASSYDRGNEQF
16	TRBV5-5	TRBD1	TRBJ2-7	ASSLTLSIRQGTYEQY
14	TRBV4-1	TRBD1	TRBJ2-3	ASSTRTGGYTDTQY
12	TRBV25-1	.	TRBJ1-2	ASYDQRGQYGYT
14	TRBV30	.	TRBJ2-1	AWELGMSGQNNEQF
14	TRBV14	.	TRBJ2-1	ASSPSGAIRGNEQF
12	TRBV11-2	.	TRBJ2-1	ASSPPRGNNEQF
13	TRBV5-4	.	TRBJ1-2	ASSFPDLPLRGYT
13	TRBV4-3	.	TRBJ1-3	ASSQDKAGGGTIY
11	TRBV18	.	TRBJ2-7	ASSPRDPYEQY
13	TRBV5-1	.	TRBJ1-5	ASSLNGQYNQPQH
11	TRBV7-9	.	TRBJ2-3	ASSRTGTDTQY
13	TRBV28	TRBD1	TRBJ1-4	ASSAPGGSNEKLF
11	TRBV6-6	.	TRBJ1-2	ASSAAFNYGYT
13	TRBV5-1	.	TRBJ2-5	ASSLGGSSQETQY